These 15 T cell receptor beta chains originate from one sample sequenced in a study of post-analysis software for immune sequencing data. Findings of the study overall: TRBV segments more frequent in patients than in controls numbered several and included TRBV5-6, TRBV5-1 and TRBV20-1.

These receptors have no known antigen. Built from TCR beta cDNA, the libraries had unique molecular identifiers in them. TCRdb itself ran the PCR reads through MiXCR, one entry per CDR3 protein. The data show roughly 400,000 distinct CDR3 sequences, with about 39% seen just once and 7.6% held by the top ten. Sequencing used blood. Receptors were obtained from a girl aged 2 to 10 with multiple sclerosis.

The chain carries TRBV12-3 or TRBV12-4 and TRBJ1-4; 7 bases match TRBD1. With V trimmed by 5 bases and J by 8 bases, 14 bases remained unmatched. This CDR3 is 16 amino acids long. This chain's CDR3 is CASSPSRDSLIEKLFF. The CDR3 DNA sequence: TGTGCCAGCAGTCCCTCCCGGGACAGTTTGATCGAAAAACTGTTTTTT.

This clonotype appeared a few times. The chain recombines TRBV5-1 with TRBJ2-7; 8 bases match TRBD2. The junction had 3 bases not matched to a gene; V was cut back by 4 bases and J by 3 bases. The CDR3 is 13 amino acids. Germline-derived CDR1 and CDR2 are SGHRS and YFSETQ. The DNA for the CDR3 is TGCGCCAGCAGCCACGGGACTAGCTACGAGCAGTACTTC. Its translation: CASSHGTSYEQYF.

This clonotype has just a few counts. V and J are TRBV12-3 or TRBV12-4 and TRBJ2-3, with D perhaps TRBD2 (5 bases). There are 15 residues in the CDR3. Between the trimmed V and J ends, which lost 8 bases and 0 bases, there was a span of 15 bases. The CDR3 nucleotides read TGTGCCAGCGGGAGTAGGAGGCCCAGCACAGATACGCAGTATTTT. It translates to CASGSRRPSTDTQYF.

This chain links TRBV12-3 or TRBV12-4 with TRBJ1-3; tentative D call: TRBD1 (5 bases). Trimming pared 4 bases from V and 0 bases from J, leaving 10 bases between. The length of the CDR3 is 15 residues. CDR3 in amino acids: CASSSSGNSGNTIYF. The CDR3 coding sequence is TGTGCCAGCAGTTCATCAGGGAACTCTGGAAACACCATATATTTT.

Written as DNA, the CDR3 is TGTGCCAGCAGTGGAAGAGGCACAGGGAGCGGCTACACCTTC. Its translation is CASSGRGTGSGYTF. The rearrangement links TRBV25-1 to TRBJ1-2, with TRBD1 as a possible D gene (6 bases). The V gene lost 4 bases and the J gene lost 8 bases, with 17 bases spanning the gap. From germline, CDR1 is MGHDK and CDR2 SYGVNS. This CDR3 contains 14 residues.

The CDR3 DNA follows: TGCGCCAGCAGCTTGACCGGACTAGCGGGGGGCTACGAGCAGTACTTC. This codes for CASSLTGLAGGYEQYF. This sequence joins TRBV5-1 and TRBJ2-7; 14 nucleotides agree with TRBD2. The CDR3 covers 16 residues. From germline, CDR1 is SGHRS and CDR2 YFSETQ. J gave up 3 bases and V 1 base, and 3 bases lay outside the gene matches.

This clonotype has only a few counts. This rearrangement joins TRBV6-5 to TRBJ2-3; D is possibly TRBD2 (6 bases). Trimming cost V 5 bases and J 4 bases, with 13 bases left between them. Germline assignment: CDR1 MNHEY and CDR2 SVGAGI. This CDR3 is built from 14 residues. The CDR3, as DNA: TGTGCCAGCAGTCGGAGCTGGAGGGCAGATACGCAGTATTTT. Protein: CASSRSWRADTQYF.

This clonotype has a handful of counts. A much larger clone differs by one base, so this may be a read error. V gene TRBV7-9 combines with J gene TRBJ2-1; 7 bases are a match to TRBD2. CDR1 is SEHNR, CDR2 FQNEAQ, per germline (reference sequence). V was pared by 11 bases and J by 5 bases, with 9 bases of the junction left unmatched. This CDR3 spans 13 amino acids. This CDR3 is CAAEKGGHNEQFF. The CDR3 coding sequence is TGTGCCGCCGAAAAGGGAGGGCACAATGAGCAGTTCTTC. Full variable domain (rest looked up from reference TRBV7-9 and TRBJ2-1): DTGVSQNPRHKITKRGQNVTFRCDPISEHNRLYWYRQTLGQGPEFLTYFQNEAQLEKSRLLSDRFSAERPKGSFSTLEIQRTEQGDSAMYLCAAEKGGHNEQFFGPGTRLTVL.

The chain uses TRBV14 and TRBJ2-1, with 9 bases matching TRBD2. This CDR3 comprises 15 residues. Germline-derived CDR1 and CDR2 are SGHDN and FVKESK. The junction had 6 bases not matched to a gene; V was cut back by 4 bases and J by 5 bases. This CDR3 is CASSLTSGSHNEQFF. In DNA form, the CDR3 reads TGTGCCAGCAGCCTGACTAGCGGTTCCCACAATGAGCAGTTCTTC. Together with reference TRBV14 and TRBJ2-1, the CDR3 gives the full variable domain: EAGVTQFPSHSVIEKGQTVTLRCDPISGHDNLYWYRRVMGKEIKFLLHFVKESKQDESGMPNNRFLAERTGGTYSTLKVQPAELEDSGVYFCASSLTSGSHNEQFFGPGTRLTVL.

This clonotype has a handful of counts. The chain recombines TRBV11-2 with TRBJ2-7; 15 bases align to TRBD2. This CDR3 has 16 amino acids. The V gene's germline CDR1 is SGHAT and CDR2 FQNNGV. Trimming at V came to 1 base and at J to 7 bases, leaving 5 bases not matched to a gene. For the CDR3, the DNA is TGTGCCAGCAGCTTAGCGGGACTAGCGGGGGGACGGGAGCAGTACTTC. This encodes CASSLAGLAGGREQYF.

This clonotype was observed a handful of times. The chain employs TRBV20-1 and TRBJ1-2; 8 bases line up with TRBD1. Per germline, CDR1 DFQATT and CDR2 SNEGSKA (reference sequence). Losses at the gene ends were 6 bases for V and 4 bases for J; bases not matched to a gene: 4. The CDR3 sequence is 12 residues long. The CDR3 spells CSADRGSYGYTF. The CDR3, as DNA: TGCAGTGCCGACAGGGGAAGCTATGGCTACACCTTC.

J is TRBJ2-1 and V is TRBV4-1; D unclear. V shed 2 bases and J shed 8 bases, with 13 bases lying between them. Looked up from germline, CDR1 is MGHRA and CDR2 is YSYEKL. This CDR3 has 14 residues. This chain's CDR3 is CASSQFPGPDEQFF. In DNA, the CDR3 is TGCGCCAGCAGCCAATTCCCCGGGCCCGATGAGCAGTTCTTC.

This clonotype was seen only a few times. J is TRBJ2-3 and V is TRBV15, with 9 positions matching TRBD2. The CDR3 is made up of 18 amino acids. The junction had 12 bases not matched to a gene; V was cut back by 3 bases and J by 2 bases. CDR1 LNHNV and CDR2 YYDKDF come from the germline V gene (reference sequence). The CDR3 sequence is CATSRSTHLAGVTDTQYF. The CDR3 DNA is TGTGCCACCAGCAGGTCCACCCATTTAGCGGGGGTCACAGATACGCAGTATTTT. Full variable domain (missing parts from reference TRBV15 and TRBJ2-3): DAMVIQNPRYQVTQFGKPVTLSCSQTLNHNVMYWYQQKSSQAPKLLFHYYDKDFNNEADTPDNFQSRRPNTSFCFLDIRSPGLGDTAMYLCATSRSTHLAGVTDTQYFGPGTRLTVL.

This clonotype occurred once. The chain carries TRBV12-3 or TRBV12-4 and TRBJ2-3; D possibly corresponds to TRBD1 (6 bases). The CDR3 is 16 residues long. V was cut by 8 bases and J by 2 bases, with 20 bases left in between. DNA for the CDR3: TGTGCCAGCTCCCCAAATACAGGGATGAACACAGATACGCAGTATTTT. This gives the protein CASSPNTGMNTDTQYF.

The V and J genes are TRBV29-1 and TRBJ2-2; the D is unclear. Per the germline V gene, CDR1 is SQVTM and CDR2 is ANQGSEA. The CDR3 consists of 11 residues. The CDR3 coding sequence is TGCAGGGAGCAACCAACCGGGGAGCTGTTTTTT. It is translated as CREQPTGELFF.